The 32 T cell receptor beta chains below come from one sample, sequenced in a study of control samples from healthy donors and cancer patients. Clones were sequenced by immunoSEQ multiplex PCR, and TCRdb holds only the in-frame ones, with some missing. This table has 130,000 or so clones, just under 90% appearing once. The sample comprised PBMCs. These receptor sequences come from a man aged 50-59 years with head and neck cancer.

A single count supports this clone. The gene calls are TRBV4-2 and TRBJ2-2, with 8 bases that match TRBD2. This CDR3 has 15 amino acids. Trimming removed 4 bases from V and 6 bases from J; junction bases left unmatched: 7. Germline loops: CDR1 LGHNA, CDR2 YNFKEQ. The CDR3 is CASSLGLAEAGELFF. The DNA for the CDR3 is TGTGCCAGCAGCCTCGGACTAGCAGAGGCCGGGGAGCTGTTTTTT.

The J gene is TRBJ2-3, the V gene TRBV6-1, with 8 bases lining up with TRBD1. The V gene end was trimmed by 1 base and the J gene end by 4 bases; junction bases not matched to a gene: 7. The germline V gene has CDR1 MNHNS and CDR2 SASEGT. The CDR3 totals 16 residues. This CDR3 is CASSEGWTGSSDTQYF. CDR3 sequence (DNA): TGTGCCAGCAGTGAAGGATGGACAGGGTCATCAGATACGCAGTATTTT.

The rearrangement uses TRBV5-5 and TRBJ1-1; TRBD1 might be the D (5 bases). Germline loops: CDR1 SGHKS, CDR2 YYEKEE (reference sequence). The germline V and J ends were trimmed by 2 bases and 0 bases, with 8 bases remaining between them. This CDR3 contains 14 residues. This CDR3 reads CASSFLQVNTEAFF. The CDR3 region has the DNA TGTGCCAGCAGCTTCTTACAGGTGAACACTGAAGCTTTCTTT.

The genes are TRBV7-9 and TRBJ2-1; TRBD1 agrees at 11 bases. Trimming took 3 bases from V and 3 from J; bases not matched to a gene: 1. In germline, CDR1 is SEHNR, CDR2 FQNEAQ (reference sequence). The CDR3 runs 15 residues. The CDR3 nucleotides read TGTGCCAGCAGCTTCGGGACAGGGGGCTACAATGAGCAGTTCTTC. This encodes CASSFGTGGYNEQFF. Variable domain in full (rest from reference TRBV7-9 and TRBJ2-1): DTGVSQNPRHKITKRGQNVTFRCDPISEHNRLYWYRQTLGQGPEFLTYFQNEAQLEKSRLLSDRFSAERPKGSFSTLEIQRTEQGDSAMYLCASSFGTGGYNEQFFGPGTRLTVL.

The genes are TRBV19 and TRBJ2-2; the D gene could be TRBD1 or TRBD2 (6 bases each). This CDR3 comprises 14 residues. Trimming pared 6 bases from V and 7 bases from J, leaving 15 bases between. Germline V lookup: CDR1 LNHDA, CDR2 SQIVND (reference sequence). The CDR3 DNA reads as TGTGCCAGTAGGACTACAGGGAGGATCGGGGAGCTGTTTTTT. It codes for CASRTTGRIGELFF.

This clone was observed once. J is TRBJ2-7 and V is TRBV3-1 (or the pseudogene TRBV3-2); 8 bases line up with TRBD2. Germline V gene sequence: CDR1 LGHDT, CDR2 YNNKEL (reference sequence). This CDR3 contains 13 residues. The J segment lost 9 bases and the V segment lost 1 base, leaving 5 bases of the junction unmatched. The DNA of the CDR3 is TGTGCCAGCAGCCAAGGACGGGAGGGCCCGCAGTACTTC. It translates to CASSQGREGPQYF.

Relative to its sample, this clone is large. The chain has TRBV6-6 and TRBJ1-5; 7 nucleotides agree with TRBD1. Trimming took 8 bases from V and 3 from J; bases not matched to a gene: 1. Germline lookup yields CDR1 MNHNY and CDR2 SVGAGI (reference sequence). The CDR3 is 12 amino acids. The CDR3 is CASGTVNQPQHF. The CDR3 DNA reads TGTGCCAGCGGGACAGTCAATCAGCCCCAGCATTTT.

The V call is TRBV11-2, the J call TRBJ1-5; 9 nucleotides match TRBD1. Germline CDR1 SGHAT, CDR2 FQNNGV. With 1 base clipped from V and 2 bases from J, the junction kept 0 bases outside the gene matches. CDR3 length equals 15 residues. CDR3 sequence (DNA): TGTGCCAGCAGCTTAGGGACAGGGGGCAATCAGCCCCAGCATTTT. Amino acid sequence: CASSLGTGGNQPQHF.

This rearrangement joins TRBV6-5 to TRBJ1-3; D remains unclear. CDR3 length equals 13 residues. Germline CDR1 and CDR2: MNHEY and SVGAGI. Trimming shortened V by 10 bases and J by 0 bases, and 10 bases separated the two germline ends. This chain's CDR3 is CATRAYSGNTIYF. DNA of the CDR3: TGTGCCACCCGGGCCTACTCTGGAAACACCATATATTTT.

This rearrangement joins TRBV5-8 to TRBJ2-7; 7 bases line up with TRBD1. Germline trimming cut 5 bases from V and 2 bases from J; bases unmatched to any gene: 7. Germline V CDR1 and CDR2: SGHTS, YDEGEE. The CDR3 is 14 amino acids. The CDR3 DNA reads TGTGCCAGCAGGCTCCGGGACAGAGCCTACGAGCAGTACTTC. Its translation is CASRLRDRAYEQYF.

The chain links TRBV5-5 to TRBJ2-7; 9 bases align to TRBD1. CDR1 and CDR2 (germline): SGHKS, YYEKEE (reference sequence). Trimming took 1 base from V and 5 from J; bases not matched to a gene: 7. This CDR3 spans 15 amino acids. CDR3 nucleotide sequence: TGTGCCAGCAGCTTGTCGGGACAGGGTCTCAACGAGCAGTACTTC. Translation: CASSLSGQGLNEQYF.

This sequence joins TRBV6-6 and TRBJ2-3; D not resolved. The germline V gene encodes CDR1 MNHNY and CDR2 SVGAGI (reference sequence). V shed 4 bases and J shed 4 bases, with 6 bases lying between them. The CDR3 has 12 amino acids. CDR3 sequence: CASSSSPDTQYF. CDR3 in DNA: TGTGCCAGCAGTTCCAGCCCAGATACGCAGTATTTT.

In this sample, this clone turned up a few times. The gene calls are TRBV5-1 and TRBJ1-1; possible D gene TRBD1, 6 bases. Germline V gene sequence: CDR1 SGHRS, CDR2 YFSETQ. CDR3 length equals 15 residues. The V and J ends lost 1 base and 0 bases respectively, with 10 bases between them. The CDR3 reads CASSLWTVMNTEAFF. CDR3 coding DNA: TGCGCCAGCAGCTTGTGGACAGTGATGAACACTGAAGCTTTCTTT.

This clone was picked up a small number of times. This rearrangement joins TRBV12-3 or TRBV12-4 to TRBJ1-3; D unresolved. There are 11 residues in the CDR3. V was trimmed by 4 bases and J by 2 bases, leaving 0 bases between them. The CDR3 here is CASSSGNTIYF. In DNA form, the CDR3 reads TGTGCCAGCAGTTCTGGAAACACCATATATTTT.

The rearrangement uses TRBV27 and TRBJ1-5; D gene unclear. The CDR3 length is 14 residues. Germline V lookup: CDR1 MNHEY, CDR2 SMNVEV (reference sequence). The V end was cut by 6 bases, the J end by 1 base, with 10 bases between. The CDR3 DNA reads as TGTGCCAGCAGCTTGGGCGAGAGCAATCAGCCCCAGCATTTT. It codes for CASSLGESNQPQHF.

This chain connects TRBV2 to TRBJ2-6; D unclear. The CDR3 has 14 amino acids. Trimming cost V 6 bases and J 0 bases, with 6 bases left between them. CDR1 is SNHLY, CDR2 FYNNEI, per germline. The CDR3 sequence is CASSGNSGANVLTF. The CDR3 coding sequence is TGTGCCAGCAGCGGAAACTCTGGGGCCAACGTCCTGACTTTC.

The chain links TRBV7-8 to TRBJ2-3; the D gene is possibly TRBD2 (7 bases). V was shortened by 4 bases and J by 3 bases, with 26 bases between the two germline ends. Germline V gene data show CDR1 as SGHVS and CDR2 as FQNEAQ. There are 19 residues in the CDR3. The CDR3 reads CASSSPGGGGLEGTDTQYF. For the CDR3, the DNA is TGTGCCAGCAGCTCCCCTGGGGGCGGGGGCCTCGAGGGAACAGATACGCAGTATTTT. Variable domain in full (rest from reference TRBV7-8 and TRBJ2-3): GAGVSQSPRYKVAKRGQDVALRCDPISGHVSLFWYQQALGQGPEFLTYFQNEAQLDKSGLPSDRFFAERPEGSVSTLKIQRTQQEDSAVYLCASSSPGGGGLEGTDTQYFGPGTRLTVL.

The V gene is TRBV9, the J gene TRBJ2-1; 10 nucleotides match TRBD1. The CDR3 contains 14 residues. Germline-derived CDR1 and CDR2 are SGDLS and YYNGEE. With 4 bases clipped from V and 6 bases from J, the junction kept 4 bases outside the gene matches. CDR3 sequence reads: CASSPGTGANEQFF. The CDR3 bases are TGTGCCAGCAGCCCAGGGACAGGGGCCAATGAGCAGTTCTTC.

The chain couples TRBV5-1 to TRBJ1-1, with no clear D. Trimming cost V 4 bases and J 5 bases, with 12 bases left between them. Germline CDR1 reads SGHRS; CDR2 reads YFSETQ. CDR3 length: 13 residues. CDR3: CASSLGKGTEAFF. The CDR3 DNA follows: TGCGCCAGCAGCCTCGGTAAGGGAACTGAAGCTTTCTTT.

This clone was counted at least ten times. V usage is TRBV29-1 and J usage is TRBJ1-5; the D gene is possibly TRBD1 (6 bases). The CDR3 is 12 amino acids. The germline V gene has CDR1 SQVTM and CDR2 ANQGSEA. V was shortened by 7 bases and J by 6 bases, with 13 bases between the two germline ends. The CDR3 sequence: CSATSGAQPQHF. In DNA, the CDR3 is TGCAGCGCTACCTCAGGGGCTCAGCCCCAGCATTTT.

CDR3 nucleotides: TGTGCCAGCAGTTCCCCCGACAGGGGATACAATGAGCAGTTCTTC. This translates into CASSSPDRGYNEQFF. This chain uses TRBV6-6 with TRBJ2-1; 8 nucleotides match TRBD1. Germline trimming cut 4 bases from V and 4 bases from J; bases unmatched to any gene: 6. CDR3 length: 15 amino acids. The V gene's germline CDR1 is MNHNY and CDR2 SVGAGI (reference sequence).

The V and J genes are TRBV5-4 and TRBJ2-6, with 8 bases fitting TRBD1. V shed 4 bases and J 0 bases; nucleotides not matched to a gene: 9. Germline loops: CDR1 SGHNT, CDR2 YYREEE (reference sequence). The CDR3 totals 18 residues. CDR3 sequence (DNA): TGTGCCAGCAGCCCAACGGACAGGGCGCGCTCTGGGGCCAACGTCCTGACTTTC. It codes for CASSPTDRARSGANVLTF.

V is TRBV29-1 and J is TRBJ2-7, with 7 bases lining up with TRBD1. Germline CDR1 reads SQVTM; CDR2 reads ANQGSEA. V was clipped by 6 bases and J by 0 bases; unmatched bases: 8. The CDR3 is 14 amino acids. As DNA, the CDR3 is TGCAGCGTGCTCCGGGACAGCTACTCCTACGAGCAGTACTTC. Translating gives CSVLRDSYSYEQYF.

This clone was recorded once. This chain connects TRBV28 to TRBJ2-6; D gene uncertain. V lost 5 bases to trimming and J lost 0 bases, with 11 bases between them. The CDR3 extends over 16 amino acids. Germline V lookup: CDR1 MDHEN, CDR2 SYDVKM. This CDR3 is CASSDPRSSGANVLTF. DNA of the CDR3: TGTGCCAGCAGTGATCCCCGAAGCTCTGGGGCCAACGTCCTGACTTTC.

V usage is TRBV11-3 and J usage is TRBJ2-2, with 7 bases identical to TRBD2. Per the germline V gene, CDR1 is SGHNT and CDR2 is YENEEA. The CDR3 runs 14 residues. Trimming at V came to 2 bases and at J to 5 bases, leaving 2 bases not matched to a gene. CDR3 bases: TGTGCCAGCAGCTTACAAGCGGGGACCGGGGAGCTGTTTTTT. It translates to CASSLQAGTGELFF.

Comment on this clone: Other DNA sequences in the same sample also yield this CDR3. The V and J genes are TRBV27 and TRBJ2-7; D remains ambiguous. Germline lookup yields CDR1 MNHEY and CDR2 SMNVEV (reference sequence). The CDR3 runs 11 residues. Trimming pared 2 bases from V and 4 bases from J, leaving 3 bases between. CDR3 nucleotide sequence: TGTGCCAGCAGTTTAGGTTACGAGCAGTACTTC. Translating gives CASSLGYEQYF.

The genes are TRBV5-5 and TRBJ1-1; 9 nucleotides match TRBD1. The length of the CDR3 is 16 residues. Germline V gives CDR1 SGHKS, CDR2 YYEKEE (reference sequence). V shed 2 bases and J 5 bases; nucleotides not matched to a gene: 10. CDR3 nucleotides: TGTGCCAGCAGCTTAACCGGGACAGGGTTGGGAACTGAAGCTTTCTTT. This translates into CASSLTGTGLGTEAFF.

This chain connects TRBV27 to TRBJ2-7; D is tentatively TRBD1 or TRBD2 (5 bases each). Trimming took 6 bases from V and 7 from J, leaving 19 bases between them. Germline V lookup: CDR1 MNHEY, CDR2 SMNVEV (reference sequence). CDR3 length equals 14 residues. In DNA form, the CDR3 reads TGTGCCAGCAGACCCCGGACGGGGCCGGGAGAGCAGTACTTC. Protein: CASRPRTGPGEQYF.

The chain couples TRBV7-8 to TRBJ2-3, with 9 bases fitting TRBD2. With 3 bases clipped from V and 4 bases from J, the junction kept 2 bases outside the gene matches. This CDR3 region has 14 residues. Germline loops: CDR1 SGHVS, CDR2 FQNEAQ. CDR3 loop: CASSFAGGADTQYF. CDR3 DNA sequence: TGTGCCAGCAGCTTCGCGGGGGGGGCAGATACGCAGTATTTT.

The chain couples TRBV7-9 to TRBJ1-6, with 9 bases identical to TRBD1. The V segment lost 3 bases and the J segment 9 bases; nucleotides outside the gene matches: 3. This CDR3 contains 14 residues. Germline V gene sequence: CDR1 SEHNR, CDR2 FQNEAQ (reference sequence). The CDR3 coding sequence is TGTGCCAGCAGCTTCTCGGGACAGGGTTCACCCCTCCACTTT. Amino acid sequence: CASSFSGQGSPLHF.

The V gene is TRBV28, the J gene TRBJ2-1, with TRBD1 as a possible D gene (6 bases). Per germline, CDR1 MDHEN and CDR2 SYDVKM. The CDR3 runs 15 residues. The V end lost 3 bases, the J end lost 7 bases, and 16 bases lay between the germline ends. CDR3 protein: CASSLVGAPLNEQFF. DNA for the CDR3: TGTGCCAGCAGTTTGGTGGGGGCTCCCTTGAATGAGCAGTTCTTC.

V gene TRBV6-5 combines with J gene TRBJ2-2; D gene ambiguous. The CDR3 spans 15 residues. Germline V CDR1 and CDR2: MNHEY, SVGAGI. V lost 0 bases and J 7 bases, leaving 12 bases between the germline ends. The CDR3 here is CASSYSGPTFGELFF. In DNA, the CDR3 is TGTGCCAGCAGTTACTCCGGACCGACTTTCGGGGAGCTGTTTTTT.